A selection of T cell receptor beta chains follows, all from one sample in a study of blood T cell repertoires in COVID-19. This table comes from immunoSEQ multiplex PCR, and its TCRdb copy is limited to in-frame clones, with some not included. In the table there are 200,000 to 250,000 clones, 80% to 90% of which are singletons. Sequenced material: peripheral blood. The receptors stem from a woman between 50 and 59 years old with active or convalescent COVID-19. Each CDR3 is given with its conserved first and last residue. A D gene is named only where the DNA matches it firmly. For some rows the clone size is stated as once, few or many, or as a class when expanded; others skip it.

DNA	CDR3	D	V	J	size	length
TGTGCCAGCAGTTTACCAGGGGGCAATCAGCCCCAGCATTTT	CASSLPGGNQPQHF	-	TRBV28	TRBJ1-5	few	14
TGTGCCAGCAGCCCGCCAAGAAGTCCCGGGACCGGGGAGCTGTTTTTT	CASSPPRSPGTGELFF	-	TRBV7-9	TRBJ2-2	-	16
TGTGCCAGCAGCGTAGGGGGACAGGGCGAAGATACGCAGTATTTT	CASSVGGQGEDTQYF	TRBD1	TRBV9	TRBJ2-3	few	15
TGCGCCAGCAGCCCAAGCACAGATACGCAGTATTTT	CASSPSTDTQYF	-	TRBV5-1	TRBJ2-3	-	12
TGTGCCAGCAGCTTACAGGAGAACACTGAAGCTTTCTTT	CASSLQENTEAFF	-	TRBV7-6	TRBJ1-1	-	13
TGTGCCAGCAGTGAGGCAGGGATCGGCTCTGGAAACACCATATATTTT	CASSEAGIGSGNTIYF	-	TRBV25-1	TRBJ1-3	-	16
TGTGCCAGCAGCGTCCTAGGTGGCGGGGAGCTGTTTTTT	CASSVLGGGELFF	-	TRBV7-9	TRBJ2-2	-	13
TGTGCCAGCAGTGAAGGGTGGGGGGAAAACTATGGCTACACCTTC	CASSEGWGENYGYTF	-	TRBV2	TRBJ1-2	-	15
TGTGCCAGCAGCTTGGTACAGGGGAACACCATATATTTT	CASSLVQGNTIYF	TRBD1	TRBV5-6	TRBJ1-3	few	13
TGCGCCAGCAGCTTGGATCACCAACGGGGGTATGGCTACACCTTC	CASSLDHQRGYGYTF	-	TRBV5-1	TRBJ1-2	-	15
TGTGCCAGCAGTGAGACAGGGAGAGGCTACACCTTC	CASSETGRGYTF	TRBD1	TRBV6-2/TRBV6-3	TRBJ1-2	once	12
TGTGCCAGCAGTCACTTCCGGGACAGCACCTACGAGCAGTACTTC	CASSHFRDSTYEQYF	TRBD1	TRBV6-2/TRBV6-3	TRBJ2-7	-	15
TGTGCCAGCAGCTTGGGTGGAGGCTTAAACTACGAGCAGTACTTC	CASSLGGGLNYEQYF	-	TRBV7-6	TRBJ2-7	-	15
TGTGCCAGCACCAGGACAGGGAGGACCGGGGAGCTGTTTTTT	CASTRTGRTGELFF	TRBD1	TRBV6-5	TRBJ2-2	-	14
TGTGCCAGCAGTGAAGTGAGGTACACTGAAGCTTTCTTT	CASSEVRYTEAFF	-	TRBV6-1	TRBJ1-1	once	13
TGTGCCAGCAGCTTAGCCGTAACAGGGGATTCACCCCTCCACTTT	CASSLAVTGDSPLHF	TRBD1	TRBV7-9	TRBJ1-6	few	15
TGTGCCAGCAAGAGGACAATCACTGAAGCTTTCTTT	CASKRTITEAFF	-	TRBV2	TRBJ1-1	once	12
TGTGCGTCACAGGGCACTAATGAAAAACTGTTTTTT	CASQGTNEKLFF	-	TRBV6-5	TRBJ1-4	-	12
TGTGCCAGCAGCCGGGATGGTCCTGAACCCCAGCATTTT	CASSRDGPEPQHF	-	TRBV7-9	TRBJ1-5	few	13
TGCAGCGTTGATTTGGCAGGGGATGTGGATGGCTACACCTTC	CSVDLAGDVDGYTF	-	TRBV29-1	TRBJ1-2	-	14
TGTGCCAGCAGTCCTCGGACAGGGCGAGAGCCCCAGCATTTT	CASSPRTGREPQHF	TRBD1	TRBV6-5	TRBJ1-5	-	14
TGTGCCAGCTCCCCCATACGGCTCAAGGCGGTCCAAGAGACCCAGTACTTC	CASSPIRLKAVQETQYF	-	TRBV18	TRBJ2-5	-	17
TGTGCCAGCAGCTTAACTAGACAGGGAGGCACCGGGGAGCTGTTTTTT	CASSLTRQGGTGELFF	-	TRBV7-3	TRBJ2-2	-	16
TGTGCCAGCTCACCACAAGGGACAGATCTCAATGAGCAGTTCTTC	CASSPQGTDLNEQFF	TRBD1	TRBV18	TRBJ2-1	-	15
TGTGCCAGCAGATCGGACAGGGGAAGAGGCTACACCTTC	CASRSDRGRGYTF	TRBD1	TRBV6-5	TRBJ1-2	few	13
TGTGCCAGCAGCTTGCAGGCCGGCGGGGATGGCTACACCTTC	CASSLQAGGDGYTF	-	TRBV5-5	TRBJ1-2	-	14
TGCGCCAGCAGCTTGAATGGAGGGGAGGGAAACACCATATATTTT	CASSLNGGEGNTIYF	-	TRBV5-1	TRBJ1-3	-	15
TGTGCCAGCAGCTTGCAGGACAGGGTGGGATACAATGAGCAGTTCTTC	CASSLQDRVGYNEQFF	TRBD1	TRBV7-9	TRBJ2-1	-	16
TGTGCCAGCTCAACAGGACAGCGCTATGGCTACACCTTC	CASSTGQRYGYTF	-	TRBV18	TRBJ1-2	-	13
TGCGCCAGCAGTCCCGGGACTAGCTATGAGCAGTTCTTC	CASSPGTSYEQFF	TRBD2	TRBV10-1	TRBJ2-1	-	13
TGCAGCGTTGCCCATTCGACTAGCGGGAGTTCCTACGAGCAGTACTTC	CSVAHSTSGSSYEQYF	TRBD2	TRBV29-1	TRBJ2-7	-	16
TGTGCCACCAGTGTCCCGACTAAAAACTATGGCTACACCTTC	CATSVPTKNYGYTF	-	TRBV24-1	TRBJ1-2	-	14
TGTGCCAGCAGCTTTAAGAGAAAAGCTTTCTTT	CASSFKRKAFF	-	TRBV11-3	TRBJ1-1	-	11
TGTGCCAGCAGTGAATGGGGACGGGACAGGGAGGAAAACACCATATATTTT	CASSEWGRDREENTIYF	TRBD1	TRBV25-1	TRBJ1-3	-	17
TGCGCCAGCAGCCAGGTGAAGGGGACAGCGAACTACGAGCAGTACTTC	CASSQVKGTANYEQYF	TRBD1	TRBV4-1	TRBJ2-7	-	16
TGTGCCAGTAGTAATATCGGGACTCTGAGAGGCTACACCTTC	CASSNIGTLRGYTF	-	TRBV19	TRBJ1-2	few	14
TGTGCCAGCAGCTTGCCAGGGGGCGTCTTCTATGGCTACACCTTC	CASSLPGGVFYGYTF	TRBD1	TRBV5-6	TRBJ1-2	few	15
TGTGCCAGCAGTGTTGCAGGTAGCAATCAGCCCCAGCATTTT	CASSVAGSNQPQHF	-	TRBV2	TRBJ1-5	-	14
TGTGCCAGCAGCTCCCCTCGGGGGGGCCTAGGTTATAGAGAGACCCAGTACTTC	CASSSPRGGLGYRETQYF	TRBD2	TRBV7-2	TRBJ2-5	-	18
TGCGCCAGCAGCTTGGAGGTGGGGCAGCCACCCCTCCACTTT	CASSLEVGQPPLHF	-	TRBV5-1	TRBJ1-6	-	14
TGTGCCAGCAGTTTAACGTCAGGGGAATATGGCTACACCTTC	CASSLTSGEYGYTF	-	TRBV28	TRBJ1-2	-	14
TGTGCCAGCAGCTTGTCTGGAGGTTCTAACTATGGCTACACCTTC	CASSLSGGSNYGYTF	-	TRBV5-4	TRBJ1-2	-	15
TGTGCCAGCAGTCCGGACAGGGTTGGAGGTGAAAAACTGTTTTTT	CASSPDRVGGEKLFF	TRBD1	TRBV2	TRBJ1-4	-	15
TGTGCCAGCAGCCTAGGGACAGGGACGCGTGGCTACACCTTC	CASSLGTGTRGYTF	TRBD1	TRBV3-1/TRBV3-2	TRBJ1-2	once	14
TGTGCCAGTAGTATAGCGACTAGCGGGGGGTCACTACAAGAGACCCAGTACTTC	CASSIATSGGSLQETQYF	TRBD2	TRBV19	TRBJ2-5	-	18
TGTGCCAGCAGCCAAAGGGCGGGAAGGAACACTGAAGCTTTCTTT	CASSQRAGRNTEAFF	-	TRBV3-1/TRBV3-2	TRBJ1-1	-	15
TGTGCCAGCAGTTACTTTAGGGGCAGCACTAATGAAAAACTGTTTTTT	CASSYFRGSTNEKLFF	-	TRBV6-5	TRBJ1-4	-	16
TGTGCCAGCAGTCCTAGCGGCCCGTCCTACAATGAGCAGTTCTTC	CASSPSGPSYNEQFF	TRBD2	TRBV13	TRBJ2-1	-	15
TGTGCCAGCAGTTTTAAGACAGGCCAAGAGACCCAGTACTTC	CASSFKTGQETQYF	-	TRBV28	TRBJ2-5	-	14
TGTGCCAGCAGCTTATACCCCCGCGACACCTCTGGAAACACCATATATTTT	CASSLYPRDTSGNTIYF	-	TRBV7-9	TRBJ1-3	-	17
TGTGCCAGCAGCTTATGGACCTGGGACTCTAGCACAGATACGCAGTATTTT	CASSLWTWDSSTDTQYF	-	TRBV7-6	TRBJ2-3	-	17
TGTGCCAGCAGCCAGTCTACTCCCCAGGGCACGCAGTATTTT	CASSQSTPQGTQYF	-	TRBV14	TRBJ2-3	-	14
TGCGCCAGCAGCTTGTCCTCGGGAGCGGGGCAGCCCCAGCATTTT	CASSLSSGAGQPQHF	-	TRBV5-1	TRBJ1-5	-	15
TGTGCCAGCCGGGACTTGTCATTAGATACGCAGTATTTT	CASRDLSLDTQYF	-	TRBV7-9	TRBJ2-3	-	13